Listed below are T cell receptor beta chains from one sample, sequenced in a study of shared clonotypes between healthy human individuals. Measured with immunoSEQ multiplex PCR; TCRdb has only the in-frame clones, and not every one. The table lists about 1.5 million clones, roughly 95% of them singletons, with approximately 1.2% in the top ten. Material: naive CD4+ T cells sorted from blood. These receptors all stem from a young man in good health. The CDR3 runs from the conserved cysteine through the conserved F or W. Fields, in order: J gene, clone size, V gene, D gene, CDR3 protein, CDR3 DNA. A D gene is named only where the DNA matches it firmly. Clone size is not always given. Where it is, it says once, few, many or a class for expanded clones.

J: TRBJ2-3
size: .
V: TRBV5-1
D: TRBD1
CDR3: CASSLLPTGDRGRNEADTQYF
DNA: TGCGCCAGCAGCTTGTTGCCAACCGGGGACAGGGGAAGGAATGAGGCAGATACGCAGTATTTT

J: TRBJ2-7
size: .
V: TRBV28
D: .
CDR3: CASSPGQRGPYEQYF
DNA: TGTGCCAGCAGCCCAGGCCAACGGGGTCCCTACGAGCAGTACTTC

J: TRBJ1-1
size: .
V: TRBV30
D: .
CDR3: CAWSVGQQGEAFF
DNA: TGTGCCTGGAGTGTGGGGCAGCAGGGTGAAGCTTTCTTT

J: TRBJ2-5
size: .
V: TRBV18
D: .
CDR3: CASSPPYQETQYF
DNA: TGTGCCAGCTCACCCCCTTACCAAGAGACCCAGTACTTC

J: TRBJ1-4
size: .
V: TRBV23-1
D: .
CDR3: CASSPSEGRCTNEKLFF
DNA: TGCGCCAGCAGTCCTTCGGAGGGGCGGTGCACTAATGAAAAACTGTTTTTT

J: TRBJ2-5
size: .
V: TRBV5-1
D: .
CDR3: CASSLALGGGEETQYF
DNA: TGCGCCAGCAGCTTGGCATTGGGAGGAGGGGAAGAGACCCAGTACTTC

J: TRBJ2-7
size: .
V: TRBV11-2
D: .
CDR3: CASSLILRQVLPYEQYF
DNA: TGTGCCAGCAGCCTAATACTCCGACAGGTCCTACCGTACGAGCAGTACTTC

J: TRBJ2-3
size: once
V: TRBV2
D: .
CDR3: CASSVGTDTQYF
DNA: TGTGCCAGCAGTGTCGGCACAGATACGCAGTATTTT

J: TRBJ2-7
size: .
V: TRBV28
D: .
CDR3: CASTIWGRERLEQYF
DNA: TGTGCCAGCACTATATGGGGCAGGGAGAGACTCGAGCAGTACTTC

J: TRBJ1-1
size: once
V: TRBV9
D: .
CDR3: CASSVAGGNTEAFF
DNA: TGTGCCAGCAGCGTCGCGGGCGGTAACACTGAAGCTTTCTTT

J: TRBJ2-1
size: .
V: TRBV29-1
D: .
CDR3: CSVRAGHYNEQFF
DNA: TGCAGCGTTAGGGCGGGACACTACAATGAGCAGTTCTTC

J: TRBJ2-7
size: .
V: TRBV19
D: TRBD2
CDR3: CASSVTSGSRYEQYF
DNA: TGTGCCAGTAGTGTGACTAGCGGGAGTCGGTACGAGCAGTACTTC

J: TRBJ1-1
size: .
V: TRBV6-5
D: .
CDR3: CASSPFEGMNTEAFF
DNA: TGTGCCAGCAGCCCCTTCGAGGGGATGAACACTGAAGCTTTCTTT

J: TRBJ1-5
size: .
V: TRBV5-8
D: .
CDR3: CASSLGEAEDQPQHF
DNA: TGTGCCAGCAGCTTGGGTGAGGCAGAAGATCAGCCCCAGCATTTT

J: TRBJ2-7
size: .
V: TRBV5-4
D: .
CDR3: CAINPTPRTLGEQYF
DNA: TGTGCCATCAACCCTACGCCACGGACCCTCGGCGAGCAGTACTTC

J: TRBJ1-5
size: .
V: TRBV4-3
D: .
CDR3: CASSQGWPNQPQHF
DNA: TGCGCCAGCAGCCAAGGGTGGCCGAATCAGCCCCAGCATTTT

J: TRBJ2-7
size: .
V: TRBV19
D: .
CDR3: CASARDPFYEQYF
DNA: TGTGCCAGCGCGAGGGACCCCTTTTACGAGCAGTACTTC

J: TRBJ2-7
size: .
V: TRBV29-1
D: .
CDR3: CSVASRLSVFEQYF
DNA: TGCAGCGTTGCCTCCCGATTGTCAGTTTTCGAGCAGTACTTC

J: TRBJ2-5
size: .
V: TRBV5-4
D: TRBD1
CDR3: CASSLGQERMTQYF
DNA: TGTGCCAGCAGCCTAGGACAGGAGCGCATGACCCAGTACTTC

J: TRBJ2-7
size: .
V: TRBV5-1
D: .
CDR3: CASRRIASYEQYF
DNA: TGCGCCAGCAGGCGGATTGCCTCCTACGAGCAGTACTTC

J: TRBJ2-7
size: once
V: TRBV5-1
D: TRBD1
CDR3: CASSTTTGGLYEQYF
DNA: TGCGCCAGCAGCACGACTACAGGGGGCTTGTACGAGCAGTACTTC

J: TRBJ2-3
size: .
V: TRBV7-2
D: .
CDR3: CASSPSGTPKKVADTQYF
DNA: TGTGCCAGCAGCCCGAGTGGGACCCCCAAGAAGGTCGCAGATACGCAGTATTTT

J: TRBJ2-1
size: .
V: TRBV14
D: .
CDR3: CASSQFMQGFTNEQFF
DNA: TGTGCCAGCAGCCAATTTATGCAGGGCTTTACAAATGAGCAGTTCTTC

J: TRBJ1-2
size: .
V: TRBV27
D: TRBD1
CDR3: CASSLLGTGNYGYTF
DNA: TGTGCCAGCAGTTTACTTGGGACAGGGAACTATGGCTACACCTTC

J: TRBJ2-7
size: .
V: TRBV5-1
D: TRBD2
CDR3: CASSSRLADPREQYF
DNA: TGCGCCAGCAGTTCGCGACTAGCGGACCCCCGCGAGCAGTACTTC

J: TRBJ2-1
size: .
V: TRBV5-3
D: .
CDR3: CARSFKYNEQFF
DNA: TGTGCCAGAAGCTTCAAGTACAATGAGCAGTTCTTC

J: TRBJ2-3
size: .
V: TRBV7-8
D: .
CDR3: CASSPRGGDGTQYF
DNA: TGTGCCAGCAGTCCGAGAGGCGGGGATGGTACGCAGTATTTT

J: TRBJ2-5
size: .
V: TRBV28
D: .
CDR3: CASSPPPLRRVWETQYF
DNA: TGTGCCAGCAGTCCACCCCCGCTGAGGCGGGTGTGGGAGACCCAGTACTTC

J: TRBJ2-5
size: once
V: TRBV6-1
D: .
CDR3: CASRLTGLEETQYF
DNA: TGTGCCAGCAGACTAACGGGACTGGAAGAGACCCAGTACTTC

J: TRBJ2-7
size: .
V: TRBV7-2
D: .
CDR3: CASSLRGGGLGYEQYF
DNA: TGTGCCAGCAGCCTCCGGGGCGGAGGACTCGGATACGAGCAGTACTTC

J: TRBJ2-3
size: .
V: TRBV5-5
D: .
CDR3: CASHWGAVTTDTQYF
DNA: TGTGCCAGCCACTGGGGAGCGGTCACCACAGATACGCAGTATTTT

J: TRBJ1-3
size: .
V: TRBV6-1
D: .
CDR3: CATFPTSSGNTIYF
DNA: TGTGCCACCTTTCCTACTTCCTCTGGAAACACCATATATTTT

J: TRBJ2-3
size: .
V: TRBV11-1
D: .
CDR3: CASSLGAVTDTQYF
DNA: TGTGCCAGCAGCTTGGGGGCCGTCACAGATACGCAGTATTTT

J: TRBJ2-1
size: .
V: TRBV25-1
D: TRBD1
CDR3: CASSPDRYNEQFF
DNA: TGTGCCAGCAGCCCGGACAGGTACAATGAGCAGTTCTTC

J: TRBJ1-4
size: .
V: TRBV2
D: TRBD1
CDR3: CASSEEQGANEKLFF
DNA: TGTGCCAGCAGTGAAGAACAGGGGGCTAATGAAAAACTGTTTTTT

J: TRBJ2-3
size: .
V: TRBV5-7
D: TRBD1
CDR3: CASSPCPGQGSGDTQYF
DNA: TGTGCCAGCAGCCCTTGCCCGGGACAGGGGTCAGGAGATACGCAGTATTTT

J: TRBJ2-2
size: .
V: TRBV1
D: .
CDR3: CTSSLHPPPGLPIAGGRPTGELFF
DNA: TGCACCAGCAGCCTACACCCTCCGCCGGGACTGCCCATAGCGGGAGGGCGACCCACCGGGGAGCTGTTTTTT

J: TRBJ1-1
size: .
V: TRBV7-9
D: .
CDR3: CASSLRQGYLNTEAFF
DNA: TGTGCCAGCAGCTTAAGGCAGGGATACTTGAACACTGAAGCTTTCTTT

J: TRBJ1-2
size: .
V: TRBV10-2
D: .
CDR3: CASRIPDHPAGNYGYTF
DNA: TGCGCCAGCAGGATCCCGGATCACCCGGCGGGTAACTATGGCTACACCTTC

J: TRBJ2-7
size: .
V: TRBV10-2
D: TRBD2
CDR3: CASSLVWGTSGSGEQYF
DNA: TGCGCCAGCAGTCTGGTCTGGGGGACTAGCGGGAGCGGAGAGCAGTACTTC

J: TRBJ1-4
size: .
V: TRBV6-5
D: .
CDR3: CASSYSKAGRNEKLFF
DNA: TGTGCCAGCAGTTACTCGAAGGCAGGGAGAAATGAAAAACTGTTTTTT

J: TRBJ2-5
size: .
V: TRBV2
D: TRBD1
CDR3: CASTGTGGAGTQYF
DNA: TGTGCCAGCACCGGGACAGGGGGCGCGGGGACCCAGTACTTC

J: TRBJ2-7
size: .
V: TRBV18
D: TRBD1
CDR3: CASSPPPAGTGAYEQYF
DNA: TGTGCCAGCTCACCACCACCGGCCGGGACAGGAGCCTACGAGCAGTACTTC

J: TRBJ2-7
size: .
V: TRBV5-6
D: .
CDR3: CASSLLVSGEQYF
DNA: TGTGCCAGCAGCTTGTTAGTGAGCGGTGAGCAGTACTTC